This passage covers 6 T cell receptor beta chains from one sample sequenced in a study of response to subunit inactivated influenza vaccine. MiXCR, applied by TCRdb to the RT-PCR reads, yields one record per CDR3 protein. The table records around 790,000 distinct CDR3 sequences, roughly 20% of them present only once. The sample consisted of PBMCs from blood, taken 4 to 6 days after vaccination. Source of these receptors: a man aged 45-65 years who received an inactivated influenza vaccine.

This clonotype was observed a few times. V and J are TRBV5-1 and TRBJ1-3; D unclear. Germline V gene sequence: CDR1 SGHRS, CDR2 YFSETQ. The CDR3 is 16 amino acids. The V end lost 0 bases, the J end lost 3 bases, and 13 bases lay between the germline ends. Here the CDR3 reads CASSLESSAVGNTIYF. The DNA of the CDR3 is TGCGCCAGCAGCTTGGAAAGTTCGGCAGTTGGAAACACCATATATTTT.

This clonotype was counted ten times or more. The chain couples TRBV5-1 to TRBJ2-5, with TRBD2 matching 13 bases. Trimming cost V 5 bases and J 1 base; bases outside gene matches: 5. Looked up from germline, CDR1 is SGHRS and CDR2 is YFSETQ. The CDR3 is 16 residues long. The CDR3, as DNA: TGCGCCAGCAGATCCGGGACTAGCGGGGTCCAAGAGACCCAGTACTTC. This encodes CASRSGTSGVQETQYF.

This clonotype occurred a few times. This rearrangement joins TRBV7-9 to TRBJ1-4; TRBD1 is a possible D gene (6 bases). The CDR3 totals 13 residues. The V and J ends lost 6 bases and 8 bases respectively, with 13 bases between them. Per the germline V gene, CDR1 is SEHNR and CDR2 is FQNEAQ (reference sequence). The CDR3 is CASSLQGKEKLFF. CDR3 DNA: TGTGCCAGCAGTCTGCAGGGGAAAGAAAAACTGTTTTTT.

This clonotype has just a few counts. This rearrangement joins TRBV20-1 to TRBJ2-7; D ambiguous. CDR1 is DFQATT and CDR2 is SNEGSKA in the germline V gene (reference sequence). V gave up 5 bases and J gave up 2 bases, with 22 bases separating them. The CDR3 is 16 amino acids. In nucleotides, the CDR3 is TGCAGTGCTCTCAGGTCGTCCACCACTTTACCCTACGAGCAGTACTTC. It codes for CSALRSSTTLPYEQYF.

This clonotype came up a few times. This chain connects TRBV29-1 to TRBJ2-2; 8 bases are shared with TRBD1. J lost 6 bases, V lost 7 bases, and 7 bases had no gene match. Germline-derived CDR1 and CDR2 are SQVTM and ANQGSEA. CDR3 size: 13 residues. In nucleotides, the CDR3 is TGCAGCGGCAGACAGGGGTTATCCGGGGAGCTGTTTTTT. Its translation is CSGRQGLSGELFF.

This clonotype came up a few times. V is TRBV29-1 and J is TRBJ1-2; D unresolved. Germline assignment: CDR1 SQVTM and CDR2 ANQGSEA. This CDR3 is 14 amino acids long. V lost 1 base and J lost 4, with 13 bases in between. The CDR3 spells CSVEGERTVYGYTF. CDR3 DNA: TGCAGCGTTGAAGGGGAAAGGACGGTCTATGGCTACACCTTC. Drawing the rest from reference TRBV29-1 and TRBJ1-2, the complete variable domain is SAVISQKPSRDICQRGTSLTIQCQVDSQVTMMFWYRQQPGQSLTLIATANQGSEATYESGFVIDKFPISRPNLTFSTLTVSNMSPEDSSIYLCSVEGERTVYGYTFGSGTRLTVV.